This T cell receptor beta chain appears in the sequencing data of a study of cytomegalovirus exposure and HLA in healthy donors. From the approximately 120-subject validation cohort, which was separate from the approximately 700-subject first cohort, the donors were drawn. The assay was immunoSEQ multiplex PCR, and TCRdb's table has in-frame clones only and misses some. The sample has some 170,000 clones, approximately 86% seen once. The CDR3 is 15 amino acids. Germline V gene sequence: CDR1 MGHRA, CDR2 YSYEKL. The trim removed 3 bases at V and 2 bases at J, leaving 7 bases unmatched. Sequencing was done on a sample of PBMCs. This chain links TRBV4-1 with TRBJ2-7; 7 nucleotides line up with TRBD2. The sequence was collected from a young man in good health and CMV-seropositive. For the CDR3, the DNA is TGCGCCAGCAGCCACGGTAGCGGGCAGACCTACGAGCAGTACTTC. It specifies CASSHGSGQTYEQYF.